These T cell receptor beta chains were read from a single sample in a study of blood T cells in healthy people across ages. MiXCR, run by TCRdb on the 5' RACE reads, gives a single entry per CDR3 protein. The data hold 500,000 to 650,000 distinct CDR3 sequences, with about 26% observed a single time. This sample also belongs to another study, concerning T cells of mothers and their children.

The specimen sequenced was blood. Receptor source: a boy aged 2 to 10 in good health. Both conserved end residues are part of each CDR3. The D gene is left open where the match is weak. Only some rows state a clone size, as once, few, many or a class for expanded clones.

clone_size: few; j_call: TRBJ2-3; v_call: TRBV10-3; d_call: .; cdr3_nt: TGTGCCATCAAGGGAGGCACAGATACGCAGTATTTT; cdr3_aa: CAIKGGTDTQYF
clone_size: .; j_call: TRBJ2-6; v_call: TRBV11-2; d_call: .; cdr3_nt: TGTGCCAGCAGCACGGGGTGGTCTGGGGCCAACGTCCTGACTTTC; cdr3_aa: CASSTGWSGANVLTF
clone_size: few; j_call: TRBJ2-5; v_call: TRBV25-1; d_call: TRBD2; cdr3_nt: TGTGCCAGCAGTGAACGGGGAGGGCAAGAGACCCAGTACTTC; cdr3_aa: CASSERGGQETQYF
clone_size: few; j_call: TRBJ2-7; v_call: TRBV12-3/TRBV12-4; d_call: TRBD2; cdr3_nt: TGTGCCAGCAGACTGAGCGGGAGGCCCCCCTACGAGCAGTACTTC; cdr3_aa: CASRLSGRPPYEQYF
clone_size: few; j_call: TRBJ2-5; v_call: TRBV24-1; d_call: TRBD2; cdr3_nt: TGTGCCACCAGTGACGGACTAGCGGGGGTTGAGACCCAGTACTTC; cdr3_aa: CATSDGLAGVETQYF
clone_size: few; j_call: TRBJ2-5; v_call: TRBV7-9; d_call: .; cdr3_nt: TGTGCCAGCCGGATAGGGGAGACCCAGTACTTC; cdr3_aa: CASRIGETQYF
clone_size: few; j_call: TRBJ2-7; v_call: TRBV6-1; d_call: TRBD1; cdr3_nt: TGTGCCAGCAGTGTTCCCGGGACAGGTTACGAGCAGTACTTC; cdr3_aa: CASSVPGTGYEQYF
clone_size: few; j_call: TRBJ1-2; v_call: TRBV7-9; d_call: .; cdr3_nt: TGTGCCAGCAGCCGCCCCGGGGGCTATGGCTACACCTTC; cdr3_aa: CASSRPGGYGYTF
clone_size: .; j_call: TRBJ1-1; v_call: TRBV11-2; d_call: .; cdr3_nt: TGTGCCAGCAGTATCGGGGGGGATGAAGCTTTCTTT; cdr3_aa: CASSIGGDEAFF
clone_size: few; j_call: TRBJ2-7; v_call: TRBV29-1; d_call: .; cdr3_nt: TGCAGCGTCCTCGCTTCGGGACACGCCTACGAGCAGTACTTC; cdr3_aa: CSVLASGHAYEQYF
clone_size: .; j_call: TRBJ2-1; v_call: TRBV7-8; d_call: TRBD1; cdr3_nt: TGTGCCAGCAGGACAGGGGGGTCCTACAATGAGCAGTTCTTC; cdr3_aa: CASRTGGSYNEQFF
clone_size: few; j_call: TRBJ2-7; v_call: TRBV7-6; d_call: TRBD2; cdr3_nt: TGTGCCAGCGGCTACATGGGCGGGAGGGCCCACGAGCAGTACTTC; cdr3_aa: CASGYMGGRAHEQYF
clone_size: .; j_call: TRBJ1-2; v_call: TRBV11-2; d_call: TRBD1; cdr3_nt: TGTGCCAGCAGCCCCTCAACAGGGGCTCGGGACTATGGCTACACCTTC; cdr3_aa: CASSPSTGARDYGYTF
clone_size: .; j_call: TRBJ2-3; v_call: TRBV14; d_call: TRBD2; cdr3_nt: TGTGCCAGCAGCCACGGACTAGCGGGGGTTGGCACGCAGTATTTT; cdr3_aa: CASSHGLAGVGTQYF
clone_size: .; j_call: TRBJ1-1; v_call: TRBV7-3; d_call: .; cdr3_nt: TGTGCCAGCAGCACACAGGGATTCACTGAAGCTTTCTTT; cdr3_aa: CASSTQGFTEAFF
clone_size: few; j_call: TRBJ2-5; v_call: TRBV10-3; d_call: TRBD1; cdr3_nt: TGTGCCATCAGTAGGGGGCGGAAGGAGACCCAGTACTTC; cdr3_aa: CAISRGRKETQYF
clone_size: few; j_call: TRBJ2-5; v_call: TRBV3-1; d_call: TRBD2; cdr3_nt: TGTGCCAGCAGCCGGGGGGGTAAGACCCAGTACTTC; cdr3_aa: CASSRGGKTQYF
clone_size: few; j_call: TRBJ2-1; v_call: TRBV20-1; d_call: .; cdr3_nt: TGCAGTGCTAGAGCTACAATAAATGAGCAGTTCTTC; cdr3_aa: CSARATINEQFF
clone_size: .; j_call: TRBJ2-2; v_call: TRBV5-5; d_call: TRBD2; cdr3_nt: TGTGCCAGCGGGACTAGCGGGGGTCACACCGGGGAGCTGTTTTTT; cdr3_aa: CASGTSGGHTGELFF
clone_size: few; j_call: TRBJ2-5; v_call: TRBV9; d_call: .; cdr3_nt: TGTGCCAGCAGCGTCCAGGGGCGGCAAGAGACCCAGTACTTC; cdr3_aa: CASSVQGRQETQYF
clone_size: .; j_call: TRBJ1-5; v_call: TRBV9; d_call: .; cdr3_nt: TGTGCCAGCAGCGTAGATGGGGGTGGGAATCAGCCCCAGCATTTT; cdr3_aa: CASSVDGGGNQPQHF
clone_size: .; j_call: TRBJ2-7; v_call: TRBV29-1; d_call: TRBD1; cdr3_nt: TGCAGCGTTGAAGTGGGGACAGGGGATCCCTACGAGCAGTACTTC; cdr3_aa: CSVEVGTGDPYEQYF
clone_size: few; j_call: TRBJ2-5; v_call: TRBV10-3; d_call: .; cdr3_nt: TGTGCCATCAGTGACGTAGGGGAGACCCAGTACTTC; cdr3_aa: CAISDVGETQYF
clone_size: .; j_call: TRBJ1-3; v_call: TRBV6-2/TRBV6-3; d_call: TRBD1; cdr3_nt: TGTGCCAGCTCCGACGCAGGGGGCTCTGGAAACACCATATATTTT; cdr3_aa: CASSDAGGSGNTIYF
clone_size: .; j_call: TRBJ2-2; v_call: TRBV7-9; d_call: .; cdr3_nt: TGTGCCAGCAGCTCCACAGCCGGGGAGCTGTTTTTT; cdr3_aa: CASSSTAGELFF
clone_size: .; j_call: TRBJ2-7; v_call: TRBV29-1; d_call: .; cdr3_nt: TGCAGCGTTGCAATAGTGAACCTACCTTACGAGCAGTACTTC; cdr3_aa: CSVAIVNLPYEQYF
clone_size: .; j_call: TRBJ2-7; v_call: TRBV29-1; d_call: TRBD2; cdr3_nt: TGCAGAGTTGCTTTCGGGGCTAGCGGCGACTACGAGCAGTACTTC; cdr3_aa: CRVAFGASGDYEQYF
clone_size: few; j_call: TRBJ1-1; v_call: TRBV12-3/TRBV12-4; d_call: .; cdr3_nt: TGTGCCAGCACCCCACAGGGAAGTCGGACTGAAGCTTTCTTT; cdr3_aa: CASTPQGSRTEAFF
clone_size: few; j_call: TRBJ2-1; v_call: TRBV20-1; d_call: .; cdr3_nt: TGCAGTGCCAAGGGACGGGGGTCCTACAATGAGCAGTTCTTC; cdr3_aa: CSAKGRGSYNEQFF
clone_size: .; j_call: TRBJ2-7; v_call: TRBV27; d_call: TRBD2; cdr3_nt: TGTGCCAGCAGTTTCTACGGGACTAGCGGCACCTACGAGCAGTACTTC; cdr3_aa: CASSFYGTSGTYEQYF
clone_size: few; j_call: TRBJ2-7; v_call: TRBV30; d_call: TRBD2; cdr3_nt: TGTGCCTGGAGTGCTCCCCTAGCGGGGGGGCCGAGGGAGCAGTACTTC; cdr3_aa: CAWSAPLAGGPREQYF
clone_size: .; j_call: TRBJ2-2; v_call: TRBV7-2; d_call: .; cdr3_nt: TGTGCCAGCAGCTTAAGGTCGGAGGACGGGGAGCTGTTTTTT; cdr3_aa: CASSLRSEDGELFF
clone_size: few; j_call: TRBJ2-1; v_call: TRBV20-1; d_call: TRBD2; cdr3_nt: TGCAGTGCTACGGGACTAGGGATCAATGAGCAGTTCTTC; cdr3_aa: CSATGLGINEQFF
clone_size: few; j_call: TRBJ2-2; v_call: TRBV4-1; d_call: .; cdr3_nt: TGCGCCACTGGACTGGGGGGAAACACCGGGGAGCTGTTTTTT; cdr3_aa: CATGLGGNTGELFF
clone_size: few; j_call: TRBJ2-6; v_call: TRBV7-6; d_call: .; cdr3_nt: TGTGCCAGCAGCAGCGGCAGGACGTCTGGGGCCAACGTCCTGACTTTC; cdr3_aa: CASSSGRTSGANVLTF
clone_size: .; j_call: TRBJ2-1; v_call: TRBV7-2; d_call: .; cdr3_nt: TGTGCCAGCAGCCCTATCTGGGCGCCCTACTCCTACAATGAGCAGTTCTTC; cdr3_aa: CASSPIWAPYSYNEQFF
clone_size: .; j_call: TRBJ1-2; v_call: TRBV7-3; d_call: .; cdr3_nt: TGTGCCAGCAGCCCCAAGGCGGGGGCGGCCTATGGCTACACCTTC; cdr3_aa: CASSPKAGAAYGYTF
clone_size: .; j_call: TRBJ2-3; v_call: TRBV7-3; d_call: .; cdr3_nt: TGTGCCAGCAGTCGCACCGGGACTGCCGCAGATACGCAGTATTTT; cdr3_aa: CASSRTGTAADTQYF
clone_size: few; j_call: TRBJ2-4; v_call: TRBV12-5; d_call: TRBD1; cdr3_nt: TGTGCTAGTGGTTCCGACAGGGGAAACATTCAGTACTTC; cdr3_aa: CASGSDRGNIQYF
clone_size: .; j_call: TRBJ2-5; v_call: TRBV20-1; d_call: .; cdr3_nt: TGCAGTGCTAGGGGTTGGGAGACCCAGTACTTC; cdr3_aa: CSARGWETQYF
clone_size: .; j_call: TRBJ2-7; v_call: TRBV2; d_call: .; cdr3_nt: TGTGCCAGCAGCGCCTCGGGACACGTCTACGAGCAGTACTTC; cdr3_aa: CASSASGHVYEQYF
clone_size: .; j_call: TRBJ1-2; v_call: TRBV6-6; d_call: .; cdr3_nt: TGTGCCAGCAGTTACTCGGCAATGGGATATGGCTACACCTTC; cdr3_aa: CASSYSAMGYGYTF
clone_size: .; j_call: TRBJ2-2; v_call: TRBV6-5; d_call: .; cdr3_nt: TGTGCCAGCAGTTACGCCCAGGGGATCTCCGGGGAGCTGTTTTTT; cdr3_aa: CASSYAQGISGELFF
clone_size: .; j_call: TRBJ1-1; v_call: TRBV6-1; d_call: TRBD1; cdr3_nt: TGTGCCAGCAGTGGACAGGGGGGCCTCACTGAAGCTTTCTTT; cdr3_aa: CASSGQGGLTEAFF
clone_size: few; j_call: TRBJ1-1; v_call: TRBV18; d_call: TRBD1; cdr3_nt: TGTGCCAGCTCGCGAGAGACAGGGGGTACTGAAGCTTTCTTT; cdr3_aa: CASSRETGGTEAFF
clone_size: .; j_call: TRBJ2-2; v_call: TRBV5-1; d_call: .; cdr3_nt: TGCGCCAGCAGCGGGGACCGACGGGGTACCGGGGAGCTGTTTTTT; cdr3_aa: CASSGDRRGTGELFF
clone_size: .; j_call: TRBJ2-5; v_call: TRBV5-1; d_call: .; cdr3_nt: TGCGCCAGCACGAGGCAGGGGACCCAAGAGACCCAGTACTTC; cdr3_aa: CASTRQGTQETQYF
clone_size: few; j_call: TRBJ2-1; v_call: TRBV5-1; d_call: .; cdr3_nt: TGCGCCAGCAGCCCCCAAGCGGCGTACAATGAGCAGTTCTTC; cdr3_aa: CASSPQAAYNEQFF
clone_size: .; j_call: TRBJ2-7; v_call: TRBV29-1; d_call: TRBD1; cdr3_nt: TGCAGCGTTACGGACAGGTCCCGTAGCTCCTACGAGCAGTACTTC; cdr3_aa: CSVTDRSRSSYEQYF
clone_size: few; j_call: TRBJ2-2; v_call: TRBV28; d_call: .; cdr3_nt: TGTGCCAGCAGCCTAAGTCCGGGGGCAGCTACCGGGGAGCTGTTTTTT; cdr3_aa: CASSLSPGAATGELFF
clone_size: .; j_call: TRBJ2-1; v_call: TRBV12-3/TRBV12-4; d_call: .; cdr3_nt: TGTGCCAGCAGTCCGGCACTAGGGTACAATGAGCAGTTCTTC; cdr3_aa: CASSPALGYNEQFF
clone_size: .; j_call: TRBJ1-4; v_call: TRBV7-8; d_call: .; cdr3_nt: TGTGCCAGCAGCAACCGGGATGAAGTCCCCCATGAAAAACTGTTTTTT; cdr3_aa: CASSNRDEVPHEKLFF
clone_size: .; j_call: TRBJ2-7; v_call: TRBV21-1; d_call: .; cdr3_nt: TGTGCCAGCAGCCAAAGACCTGGCCACTGGGACGAGCAGTACTTC; cdr3_aa: CASSQRPGHWDEQYF
clone_size: .; j_call: TRBJ2-5; v_call: TRBV2; d_call: TRBD2; cdr3_nt: TGTGCCAGCAGTGTAGATAGCGGGGGCGGGGAGACCCAGTACTTC; cdr3_aa: CASSVDSGGGETQYF
clone_size: .; j_call: TRBJ1-4; v_call: TRBV30; d_call: TRBD1; cdr3_nt: TGTGCCTGGAGTGTACAGGGGGAAGGTGAAAAACTGTTTTTT; cdr3_aa: CAWSVQGEGEKLFF
clone_size: .; j_call: TRBJ2-3; v_call: TRBV5-1; d_call: .; cdr3_nt: TGCGCCAGCAGCTTGGGAGGGGCTAGCCTCGGCACAGATACGCAGTATTTT; cdr3_aa: CASSLGGASLGTDTQYF
clone_size: many; j_call: TRBJ2-3; v_call: TRBV4-1; d_call: .; cdr3_nt: TGCGCCAGCAGCCAAGGAAGAACTACGATCACAGATACGCAGTATTTT; cdr3_aa: CASSQGRTTITDTQYF
clone_size: .; j_call: TRBJ1-2; v_call: TRBV7-9; d_call: TRBD1; cdr3_nt: TGTGCCAGCAGCTTATATCACGGGACAGGGGGCTATGGCTACACCTTC; cdr3_aa: CASSLYHGTGGYGYTF
clone_size: .; j_call: TRBJ2-5; v_call: TRBV5-1; d_call: .; cdr3_nt: TGCGCCAGCAGCTTGACCCCGGCTCAAGAGACCCAGTACTTC; cdr3_aa: CASSLTPAQETQYF